At least ten counts were recorded for the clone carrying this T cell receptor (beta chain). Its antigen is not known. The source of the sample is a study of T cells after yellow fever vaccination. Study conclusions and caveats: A weaker but faster secondary response was observed, peaking on day 5 versus 15.

The length of the CDR3 is 13 residues. V lost 3 bases, J lost 5 bases, and 10 bases lay in between. CDR1 is KGHSH, CDR2 LQKENI, per germline. TCRdb itself ran the 5' RACE reads through MiXCR, one entry per CDR3 protein. The table records around 300,000 distinct CDR3 sequences, 4.1% of them present only once. This rearrangement joins TRBV18 to TRBJ2-5; D not resolved. Here the sequenced sample was PBMCs, taken 5 days after the yellow fever booster vaccination. This receptor was taken from a man younger than 35 who received the YFV17D yellow fever vaccine. DNA of the CDR3: TGTGCCAGCTCACCGGGAAGCCGGGAGACCCAGTACTTC. It encodes CASSPGSRETQYF.